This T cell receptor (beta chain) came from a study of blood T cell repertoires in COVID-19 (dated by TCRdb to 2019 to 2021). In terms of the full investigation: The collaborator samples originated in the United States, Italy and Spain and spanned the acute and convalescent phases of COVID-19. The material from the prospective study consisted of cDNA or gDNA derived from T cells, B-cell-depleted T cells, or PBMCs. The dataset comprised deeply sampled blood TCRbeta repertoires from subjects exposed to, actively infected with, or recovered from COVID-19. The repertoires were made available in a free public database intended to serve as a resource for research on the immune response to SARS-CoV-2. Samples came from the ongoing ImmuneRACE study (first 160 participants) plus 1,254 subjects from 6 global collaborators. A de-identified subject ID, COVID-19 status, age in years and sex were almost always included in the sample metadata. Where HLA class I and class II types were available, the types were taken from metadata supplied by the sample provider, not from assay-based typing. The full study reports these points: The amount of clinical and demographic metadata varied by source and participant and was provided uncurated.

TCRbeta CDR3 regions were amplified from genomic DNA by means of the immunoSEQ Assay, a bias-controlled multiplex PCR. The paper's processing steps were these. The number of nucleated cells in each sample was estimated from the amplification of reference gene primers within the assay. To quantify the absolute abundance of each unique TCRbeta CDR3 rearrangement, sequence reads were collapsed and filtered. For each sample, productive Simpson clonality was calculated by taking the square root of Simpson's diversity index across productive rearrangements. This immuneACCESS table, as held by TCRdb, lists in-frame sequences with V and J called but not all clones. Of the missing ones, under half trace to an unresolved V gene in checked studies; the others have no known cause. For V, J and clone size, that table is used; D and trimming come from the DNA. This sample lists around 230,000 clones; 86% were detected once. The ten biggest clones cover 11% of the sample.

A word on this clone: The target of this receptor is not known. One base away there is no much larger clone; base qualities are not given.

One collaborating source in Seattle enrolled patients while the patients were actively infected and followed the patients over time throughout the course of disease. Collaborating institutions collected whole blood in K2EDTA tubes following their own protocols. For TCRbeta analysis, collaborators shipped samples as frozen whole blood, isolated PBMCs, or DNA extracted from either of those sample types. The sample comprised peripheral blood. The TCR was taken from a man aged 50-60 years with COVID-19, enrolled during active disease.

At the DNA level, the sequence is TGCAGTGCTAGTAACAGCATCGGACTAGCGGCCAACAATGAGCAGTTCTTC. The translation is CSASNSIGLAANNEQFF. The rearranged segments are TRBV20-1 and TRBJ2-1; 10 of the junction bases match TRBD2. From a lookup of the germline V gene (reference sequence), CDR1 and CDR2 are DFQATT and SNEGSKA. From the cysteine through the phenylalanine, the CDR3 covers 17 amino acids. The entry retains the CDR3 DNA only, 51 bases that are in frame from base 1. Trimming accounts for 3 bases at V and 5 bases at J, while the number of junction bases matched to no gene is 13.